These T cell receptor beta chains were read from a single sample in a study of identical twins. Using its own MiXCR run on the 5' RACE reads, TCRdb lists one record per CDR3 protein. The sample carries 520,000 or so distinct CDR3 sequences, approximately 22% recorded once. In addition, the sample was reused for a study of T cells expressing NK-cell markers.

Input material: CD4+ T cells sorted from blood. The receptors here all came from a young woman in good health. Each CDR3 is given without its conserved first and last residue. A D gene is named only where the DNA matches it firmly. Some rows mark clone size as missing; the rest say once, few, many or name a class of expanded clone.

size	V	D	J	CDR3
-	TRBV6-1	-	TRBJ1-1	ASSVNWGNTEAF
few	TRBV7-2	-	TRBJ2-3	ASSSLYGGTDTQY
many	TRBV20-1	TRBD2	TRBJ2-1	SATSGGYNEQF
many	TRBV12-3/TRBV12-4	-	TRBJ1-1	ASSRQYNTEAF
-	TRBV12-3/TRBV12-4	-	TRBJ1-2	ASGRFRVFNPF
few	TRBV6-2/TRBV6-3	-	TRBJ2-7	ASRRGTSWGEQY
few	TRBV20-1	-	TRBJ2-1	SARAPAKTRYNEQF
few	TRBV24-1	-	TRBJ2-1	ATSLGPNEQF
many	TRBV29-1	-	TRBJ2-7	SAVSNSYEQY
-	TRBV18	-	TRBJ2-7	ASSPAGHEQY
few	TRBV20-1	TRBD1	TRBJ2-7	SARDRGGVVQY
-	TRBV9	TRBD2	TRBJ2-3	ASSVNLPAGNTDTQY
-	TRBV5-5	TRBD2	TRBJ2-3	ASSLGLAGWY
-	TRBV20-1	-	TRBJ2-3	SAQGGGSTDTQY
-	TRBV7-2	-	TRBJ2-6	ASSRSGAGANVLT
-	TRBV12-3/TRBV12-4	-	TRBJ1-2	ASRSRQGFYGYT
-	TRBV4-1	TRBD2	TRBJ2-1	ASSQVSSGSIHNEQF
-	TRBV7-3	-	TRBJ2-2	ASSLSRDTSNTGELF
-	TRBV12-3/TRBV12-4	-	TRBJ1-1	ASSLAEGLNTEAF
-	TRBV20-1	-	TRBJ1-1	SATTPNTEAF
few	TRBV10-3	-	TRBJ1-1	AISGGGKDTEAF
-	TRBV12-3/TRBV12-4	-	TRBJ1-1	ASSFRGGGLNTEAF
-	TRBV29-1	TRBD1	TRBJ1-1	SVVGRQGENTEAF
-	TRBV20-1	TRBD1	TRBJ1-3	SASPGQGPGNTIY
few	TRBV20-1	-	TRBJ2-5	SALRVYETQY
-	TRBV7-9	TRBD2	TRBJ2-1	ASSLGATSGNNEQF
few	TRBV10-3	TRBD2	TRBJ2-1	ATSGGYYNEQF
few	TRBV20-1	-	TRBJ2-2	SASRGLDTGELF
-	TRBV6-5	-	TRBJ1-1	ASSYRLNTEAF
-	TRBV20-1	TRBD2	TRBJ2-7	SARGLGTSLNEQY
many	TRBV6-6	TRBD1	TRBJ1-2	ASSYDRAYGYT
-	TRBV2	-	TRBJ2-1	ASSERRESYNEQF
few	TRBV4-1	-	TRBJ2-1	ASSQSLRGAYNEQF
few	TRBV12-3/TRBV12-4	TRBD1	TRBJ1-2	ASRRGLGYT
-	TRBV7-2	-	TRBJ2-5	ASSRTTQY
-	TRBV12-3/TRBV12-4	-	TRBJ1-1	ASRLGTAAEAF
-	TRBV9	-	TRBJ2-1	ASSVAEYNEQF
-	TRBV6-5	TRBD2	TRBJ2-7	ASRVSSGRQY
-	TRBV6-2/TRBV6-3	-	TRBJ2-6	ASSEGANVLT
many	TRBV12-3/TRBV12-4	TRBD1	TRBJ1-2	ASSLAPGGPNGYT
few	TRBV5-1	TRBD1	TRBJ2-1	ASSLDRGNNEQF
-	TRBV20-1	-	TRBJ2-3	SAPGRDGTDTQY
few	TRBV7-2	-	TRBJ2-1	ASSPRSTHYNEQF
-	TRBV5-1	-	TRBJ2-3	ASSLHQSTDTQY